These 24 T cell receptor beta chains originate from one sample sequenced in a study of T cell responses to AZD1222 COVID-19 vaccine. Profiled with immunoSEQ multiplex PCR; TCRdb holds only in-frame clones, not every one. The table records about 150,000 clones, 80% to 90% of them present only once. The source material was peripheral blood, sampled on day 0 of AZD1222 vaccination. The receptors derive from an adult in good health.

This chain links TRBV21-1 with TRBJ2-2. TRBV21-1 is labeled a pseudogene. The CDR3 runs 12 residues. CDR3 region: CASPPYPGELFF. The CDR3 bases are TGTGCCAGCCCCCCGTACCCCGGGGAGCTGTTTTTT.

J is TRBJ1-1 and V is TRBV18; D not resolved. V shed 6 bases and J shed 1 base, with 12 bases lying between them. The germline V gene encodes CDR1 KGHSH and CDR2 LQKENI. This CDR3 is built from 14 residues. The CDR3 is CASSALGENTEAFF. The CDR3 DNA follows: TGTGCCAGCTCGGCCCTCGGCGAGAACACTGAAGCTTTCTTT. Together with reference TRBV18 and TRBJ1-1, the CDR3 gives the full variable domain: NAGVMQNPRHLVRRRGQEARLRCSPMKGHSHVYWYRQLPEEGLKFMVYLQKENIIDESGMPKERFSAEFPKEGPSILRIQQVVRGDSAAYFCASSALGENTEAFFGQGTRLTVV.

The CDR3 DNA is TGTGCCAGCAGTCATTTCCAAGGTTTGGACATTCAGTACTTC. It yields the protein CASSHFQGLDIQYF. V usage is TRBV28 and J usage is TRBJ2-4; D gene ambiguous. Trimming shortened V by 5 bases and J by 8 bases, and 16 bases separated the two germline ends. Germline CDR1 MDHEN, CDR2 SYDVKM. The length of the CDR3 is 14 residues. Using reference TRBV28 and TRBJ2-4 for the parts outside the CDR3, the full variable domain is DVKVTQSSRYLVKRTGEKVFLECVQDMDHENMFWYRQDPGLGLRLIYFSYDVKMKEKGDIPEGYSVSREKKERFSLILESASTNQTSMYLCASSHFQGLDIQYFGAGTRLSVL.

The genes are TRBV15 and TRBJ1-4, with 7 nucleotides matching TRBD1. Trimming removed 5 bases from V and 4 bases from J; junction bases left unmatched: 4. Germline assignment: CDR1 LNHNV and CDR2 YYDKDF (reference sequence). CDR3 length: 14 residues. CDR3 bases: TGTGCCACCAGCGCGGGACAGATTAATGAAAAACTGTTTTTT. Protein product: CATSAGQINEKLFF.

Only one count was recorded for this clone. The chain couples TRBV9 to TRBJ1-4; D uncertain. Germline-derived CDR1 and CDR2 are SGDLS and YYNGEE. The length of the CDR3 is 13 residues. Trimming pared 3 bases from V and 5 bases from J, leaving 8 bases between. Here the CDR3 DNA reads TGTGCCAGCAGCGAAATTCCAAATGAAAAACTGTTTTTT. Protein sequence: CASSEIPNEKLFF.

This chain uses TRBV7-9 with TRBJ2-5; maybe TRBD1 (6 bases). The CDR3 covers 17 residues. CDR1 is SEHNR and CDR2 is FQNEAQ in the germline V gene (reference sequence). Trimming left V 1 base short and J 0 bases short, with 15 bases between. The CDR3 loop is CASSLEPHRANQETQYF. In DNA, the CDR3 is TGTGCCAGCAGCTTAGAGCCGCACAGGGCAAACCAAGAGACCCAGTACTTC.

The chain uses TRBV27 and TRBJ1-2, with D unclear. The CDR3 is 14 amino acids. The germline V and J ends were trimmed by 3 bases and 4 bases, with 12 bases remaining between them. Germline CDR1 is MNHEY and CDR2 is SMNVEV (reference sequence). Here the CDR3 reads CASSLDGEGYGYTF. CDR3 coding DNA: TGTGCCAGCAGTTTGGACGGTGAAGGCTATGGCTACACCTTC.

The DNA for the CDR3 is TGTGCCAGCAGCTTAGGGGGAGCGGCTGCCCAAGAGACCCAGTACTTC. Translated, it gives CASSLGGAAAQETQYF. The chain has TRBV7-8 and TRBJ2-5, with D possibly matching TRBD2 (5 bases). Per germline, CDR1 SGHVS and CDR2 FQNEAQ. This CDR3 comprises 16 residues. Trimming stripped 1 base from V and 1 base from J, with 13 bases between.

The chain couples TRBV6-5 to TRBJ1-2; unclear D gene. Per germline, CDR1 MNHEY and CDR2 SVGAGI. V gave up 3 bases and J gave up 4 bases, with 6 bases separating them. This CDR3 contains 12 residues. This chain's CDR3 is CASSYTGYGYTF. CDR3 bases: TGTGCCAGCAGTTATACCGGCTATGGCTACACCTTC.

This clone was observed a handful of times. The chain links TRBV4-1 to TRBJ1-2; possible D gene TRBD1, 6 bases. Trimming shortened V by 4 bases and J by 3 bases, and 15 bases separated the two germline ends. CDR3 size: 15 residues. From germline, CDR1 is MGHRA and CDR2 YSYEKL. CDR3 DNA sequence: TGCGCCAGCAGCCTGAATGACAGGCTCGACTATGGCTACACCTTC. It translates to CASSLNDRLDYGYTF.

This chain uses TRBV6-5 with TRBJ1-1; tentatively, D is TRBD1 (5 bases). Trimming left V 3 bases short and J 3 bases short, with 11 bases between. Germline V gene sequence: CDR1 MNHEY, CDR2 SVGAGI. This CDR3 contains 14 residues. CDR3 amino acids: CASSYRGTHTEAFF. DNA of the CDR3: TGTGCCAGCAGTTATCGGGGGACCCACACTGAAGCTTTCTTT.

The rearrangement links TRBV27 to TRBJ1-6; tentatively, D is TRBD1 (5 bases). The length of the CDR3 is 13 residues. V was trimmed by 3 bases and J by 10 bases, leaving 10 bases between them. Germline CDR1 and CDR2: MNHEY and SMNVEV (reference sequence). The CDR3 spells CASSLGVGSPLHF. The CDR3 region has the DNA TGTGCCAGCAGTTTGGGGGTTGGGTCACCCCTCCACTTT.

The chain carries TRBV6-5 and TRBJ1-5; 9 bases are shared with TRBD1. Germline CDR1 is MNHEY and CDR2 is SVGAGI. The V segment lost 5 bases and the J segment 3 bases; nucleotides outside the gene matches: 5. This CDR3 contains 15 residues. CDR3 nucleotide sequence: TGTGCCAGCAGTCCGGGACAGGGTCTCAATCAGCCCCAGCATTTT. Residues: CASSPGQGLNQPQHF.

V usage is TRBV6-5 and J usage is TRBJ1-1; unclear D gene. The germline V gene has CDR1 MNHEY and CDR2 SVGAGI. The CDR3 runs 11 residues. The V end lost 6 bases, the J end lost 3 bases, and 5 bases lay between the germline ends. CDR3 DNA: TGTGCCAGCAGGCAGTACACTGAAGCTTTCTTT. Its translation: CASRQYTEAFF.

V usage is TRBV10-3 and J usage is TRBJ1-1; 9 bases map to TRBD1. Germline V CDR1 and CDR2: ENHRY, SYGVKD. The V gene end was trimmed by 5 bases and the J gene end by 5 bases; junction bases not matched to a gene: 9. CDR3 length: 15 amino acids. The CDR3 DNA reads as TGTGCCATCAGTCAAGGGGACAGGGTGTCAACTGAAGCTTTCTTT. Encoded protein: CAISQGDRVSTEAFF.

CDR3 nucleotide sequence: TGTGCCAGCAGCCAAGACGGTGCAGGTTCCTACGAGCAGTACTTC. Its protein product is CASSQDGAGSYEQYF. This sequence joins TRBV3-1 (or the pseudogene TRBV3-2) and TRBJ2-7, with D unresolved. Looked up from germline, CDR1 is LGHDT and CDR2 is YNNKEL (reference sequence). This CDR3 has 15 residues. V lost 0 bases and J lost 1, with 10 bases in between.

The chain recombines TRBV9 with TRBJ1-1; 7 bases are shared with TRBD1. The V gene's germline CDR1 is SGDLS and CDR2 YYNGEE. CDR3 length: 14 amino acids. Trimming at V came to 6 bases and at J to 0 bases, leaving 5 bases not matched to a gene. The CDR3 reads CASNEGGLNTEAFF. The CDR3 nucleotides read TGTGCCAGCAACGAAGGGGGCTTGAACACTGAAGCTTTCTTT.

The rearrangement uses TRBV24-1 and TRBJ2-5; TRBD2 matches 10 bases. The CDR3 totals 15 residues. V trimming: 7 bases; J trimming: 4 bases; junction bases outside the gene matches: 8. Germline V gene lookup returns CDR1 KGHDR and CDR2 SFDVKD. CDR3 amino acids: CATRGSSGGGETQYF. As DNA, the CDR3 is TGTGCCACCAGGGGGTCTAGCGGGGGTGGAGAGACCCAGTACTTC.

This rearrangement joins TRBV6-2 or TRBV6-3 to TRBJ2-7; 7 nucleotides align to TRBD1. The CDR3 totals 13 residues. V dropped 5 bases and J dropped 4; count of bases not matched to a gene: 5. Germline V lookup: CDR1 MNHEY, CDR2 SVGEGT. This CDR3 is CASSIQGSYEQYF. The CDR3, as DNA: TGTGCCAGCAGTATACAGGGGTCATACGAGCAGTACTTC.

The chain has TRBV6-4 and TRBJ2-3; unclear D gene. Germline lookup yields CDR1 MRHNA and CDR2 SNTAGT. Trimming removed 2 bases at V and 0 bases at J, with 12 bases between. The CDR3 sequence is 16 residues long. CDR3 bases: TGTGCCAGCAGTGACGTGGCCCAATCTAGCACAGATACGCAGTATTTT. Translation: CASSDVAQSSTDTQYF.

DNA of the CDR3: TGTGCCAGCAGCTTAGGAGGGGTTGGGACTAGCCGCTCCTACGAGCAGTACTTC. Translated, it gives CASSLGGVGTSRSYEQYF. This rearrangement joins TRBV7-2 to TRBJ2-7, with 9 positions matching TRBD2. The CDR3 has 18 residues. CDR1 and CDR2 from the germline V gene are SGHTA and FQGNSA. Losses at the gene ends were 1 base for V and 0 bases for J; bases not matched to a gene: 10.

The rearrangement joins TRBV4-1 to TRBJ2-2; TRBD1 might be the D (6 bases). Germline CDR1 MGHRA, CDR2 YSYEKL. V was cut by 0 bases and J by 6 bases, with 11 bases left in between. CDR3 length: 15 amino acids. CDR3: CASSQETGVAGELFF. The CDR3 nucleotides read TGCGCCAGCAGCCAAGAGACAGGAGTGGCCGGGGAGCTGTTTTTT.

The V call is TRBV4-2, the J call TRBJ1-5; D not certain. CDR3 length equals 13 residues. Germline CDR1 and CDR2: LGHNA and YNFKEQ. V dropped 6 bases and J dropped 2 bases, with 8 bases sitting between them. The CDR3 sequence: CASSQPGNQPQHF. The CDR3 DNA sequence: TGTGCCAGCAGTCAGCCTGGCAATCAGCCCCAGCATTTT.

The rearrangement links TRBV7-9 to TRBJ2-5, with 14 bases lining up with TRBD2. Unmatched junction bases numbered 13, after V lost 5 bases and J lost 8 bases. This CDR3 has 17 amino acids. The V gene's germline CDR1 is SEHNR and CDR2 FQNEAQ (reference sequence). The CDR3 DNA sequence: TGTGCCAGCAGCCCAACCCACGGACTAGCGGGGGGCCTAACCCAGTACTTC. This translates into CASSPTHGLAGGLTQYF. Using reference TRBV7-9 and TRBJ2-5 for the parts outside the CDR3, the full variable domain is DTGVSQNPRHKITKRGQNVTFRCDPISEHNRLYWYRQTLGQGPEFLTYFQNEAQLEKSRLLSDRFSAERPKGSFSTLEIQRTEQGDSAMYLCASSPTHGLAGGLTQYFGPGTRLLVL.